Sequencing of this T cell receptor (beta chain) was carried out in a study of T cells after yellow fever vaccination. Overall study results and limits: Few clonotypes appeared in both CD4 and CD8 compartments.

The CDR3 extends over 14 amino acids. From germline, CDR1 is LNHNV and CDR2 YYDKDF (reference sequence). V lost 5 bases to trimming and J lost 7 bases; unmatched junction nucleotides: 4. A single record per CDR3 protein comes from TCRdb applying MiXCR to the 5' RACE reads. The repertoire holds about 400,000 distinct CDR3 sequences, with 6.2% as singletons. This clonotype has just a few counts. Antigen specificity is unknown. The chain combines TRBV15 with TRBJ2-1; TRBD2 aligns across 11 bases. This clonotype was sampled from a man aged 25-40 years who received the YFV17D yellow fever vaccine. The sequencing used PBMCs, collected 5 days after the yellow fever booster vaccination. The CDR3 DNA reads TGTGCCACCAGCTTGGGACTAGCGGCGAATGAGCAGTTCTTC. This codes for CATSLGLAANEQFF.